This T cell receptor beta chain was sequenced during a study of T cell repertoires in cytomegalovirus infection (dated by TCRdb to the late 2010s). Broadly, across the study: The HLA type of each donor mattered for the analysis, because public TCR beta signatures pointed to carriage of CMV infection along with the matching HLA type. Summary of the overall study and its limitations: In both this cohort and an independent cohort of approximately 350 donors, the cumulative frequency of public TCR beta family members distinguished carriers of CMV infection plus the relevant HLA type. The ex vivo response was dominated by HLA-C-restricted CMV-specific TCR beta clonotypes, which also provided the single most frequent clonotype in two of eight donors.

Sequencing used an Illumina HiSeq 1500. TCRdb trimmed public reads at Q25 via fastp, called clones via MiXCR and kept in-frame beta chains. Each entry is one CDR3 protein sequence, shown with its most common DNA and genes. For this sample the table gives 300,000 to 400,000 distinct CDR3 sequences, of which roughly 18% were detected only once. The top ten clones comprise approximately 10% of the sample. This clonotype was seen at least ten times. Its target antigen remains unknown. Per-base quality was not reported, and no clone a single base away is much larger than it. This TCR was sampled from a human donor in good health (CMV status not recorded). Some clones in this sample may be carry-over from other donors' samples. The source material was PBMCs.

The CDR3 loop reads CASSRTGTGVNEQYF. The DNA sequence is given as TGTGCCAGCAGCCGGACCGGGACAGGGGTTAACGAGCAGTACTTC. In this chain, TRBV7-6 is recombined with TRBJ2-7, and 10 bases in between align with TRBD1. As encoded in the germline V gene, CDR1 is SGHVS while CDR2 is FNYEAQ. V has 5 bases trimmed and J has 5 bases trimmed; junction bases matching no gene number 9. Spanning cysteine to phenylalanine, the CDR3 consists of 15 amino acids. CDR3 DNA is the only sequence kept; it has 45 bases, read in frame from the first base.